A selection of T cell receptor beta chains follows, all from one sample in a study of Graves' ophthalmopathy and Graves' hyperthyroidism. TCRdb used MiXCR to reprocess the multiplex PCR reads, holding one entry per CDR3 protein. The sample yields hundreds of thousands of distinct CDR3 sequences, 45% seen once. Sequencing input: peripheral blood. The receptors were gathered from an adult man with Graves' ophthalmopathy. CDR3s include the opening cysteine and the closing phenylalanine or tryptophan. The D gene is left open where the match is weak. Only some rows state a clone size, as once, few, many or a class for expanded clones.

v_gene,abundance,j_gene,d_gene,CDR3nt,CDR3aa
TRBV20-1,NA,TRBJ1-4,NA,TGCAGTGCTACAGGCTCGGGAAATGAAAAACTGTTTTTT,CSATGSGNEKLFF
TRBV20-1,few,TRBJ2-6,NA,TGCAGTGCTACCCTCAGTTCTGGGGCCAACGTCCTGACTTTC,CSATLSSGANVLTF
TRBV20-1,few,TRBJ2-7,NA,TGCAGTGCTAGAGAGGGAGAGCAGTACTTC,CSAREGEQYF
TRBV20-1,NA,TRBJ1-2,NA,TGCAGTGCCCCCCACCCTGTTACAAGGAATGGCGGCTACACCTTC,CSAPHPVTRNGGYTF
TRBV19,NA,TRBJ1-5,TRBD1,TGTGCCAGTAGTATAGGACAGGGGGCCCCCCAGCATTTT,CASSIGQGAPQHF
TRBV2,NA,TRBJ1-1,NA,TGTGCCAGCAGTGGGCGGTGGGGAGGGAACACTGAAGCTTTCTTT,CASSGRWGGNTEAFF
TRBV10-3,NA,TRBJ2-7,TRBD1,TGTGCCATCAGTGAGGCGCCCGGGACAGGTAACTACGAGCAGTACTTC,CAISEAPGTGNYEQYF
TRBV7-2,few,TRBJ1-5,TRBD1,TGTGCCAGCAGCCCGACAGGGGATCAGCCCCAGCATTTT,CASSPTGDQPQHF
TRBV7-4,NA,TRBJ2-5,NA,TGTGCCAGCAGTTACGGGGCAGAAGAGACCCAGTACTTC,CASSYGAEETQYF
TRBV7-9,few,TRBJ1-2,NA,TGTGCCAGCAGCTTCGGAGGGACGGGGGGCTACACCTTC,CASSFGGTGGYTF
TRBV12-3/TRBV12-4,NA,TRBJ1-2,NA,TGTGCCAGCAGGAAGCAGGGAAACGATGGCTACACCTTC,CASRKQGNDGYTF
TRBV5-1,NA,TRBJ1-1,NA,TGCGCCAGCAGAGGCAGGGATACTGTGAACACTGAAGCTTTCTTT,CASRGRDTVNTEAFF
TRBV10-3,NA,TRBJ2-5,NA,TGTGCCATCAGTGCGGGTTTTGTCGCCCAAGAGACCCAGTACTTC,CAISAGFVAQETQYF
TRBV7-2,NA,TRBJ1-1,NA,TGTGCCAGCAGCTTAGCGCCGGGGGCGCGTACTGAAGCTTTCTTT,CASSLAPGARTEAFF
TRBV29-1,many,TRBJ1-1,NA,TGCAGCGTTGCCGGAGAACAGAAAGCTTTCTTT,CSVAGEQKAFF
TRBV14,NA,TRBJ1-6,NA,TGTGCCAGCAGTTCCCGAGCGGGCTCCTATAATTCACCCCTCCACTTT,CASSSRAGSYNSPLHF
TRBV6-2/TRBV6-3,few,TRBJ2-2,NA,TGTGCCAGCAGTGAATTTCGGGGAATTGCCGGGGAGCTGTTTTTT,CASSEFRGIAGELFF
TRBV7-2,NA,TRBJ2-7,NA,TGTGCCACCATGGGGGTAACCCCCTACGAGCAGTACTTC,CATMGVTPYEQYF
TRBV5-4,few,TRBJ2-5,NA,TGTGCCAGCAGCTTGGAAACGGGAGCGTGGGAGACCCAGTACTTC,CASSLETGAWETQYF
TRBV9,NA,TRBJ2-7,NA,TGTGCCAGCAGCCCATGGACGACCTCCTACGAGCAGTACTTC,CASSPWTTSYEQYF
TRBV10-3,NA,TRBJ2-7,TRBD1,TGTGCCACGACGGGACAGGGGGCCTTTTCCTCCTACGAGCAGTACTTC,CATTGQGAFSSYEQYF
TRBV20-1,few,TRBJ2-5,TRBD2,TGCAGTGCTAGACCTACCGGGACTAGCCTAGAGACCCAGTACTTC,CSARPTGTSLETQYF
TRBV2,few,TRBJ1-4,TRBD1,TGTGCCAGCAGTGAGGGGACAGGGGATGAAAAACTGTTTTTT,CASSEGTGDEKLFF
TRBV5-8,NA,TRBJ1-1,NA,TGTGCCAGCCGAATCAGGGGACGAACTGAAGCTTTCTTT,CASRIRGRTEAFF
TRBV7-9,NA,TRBJ2-7,TRBD2,TGTGCCAGCAGCTTAGGACTAGCGGGGGATCTCTACGAGCAGTACTTC,CASSLGLAGDLYEQYF
TRBV10-3,NA,TRBJ2-7,NA,TGTGCCCAAACCCCCCGCGAGCAGTACTTC,CAQTPREQYF
TRBV29-1,few,TRBJ2-2,NA,TGCAGCGTTGGAGACAGGACCGGGGAGCTGTTTTTT,CSVGDRTGELFF
TRBV13,few,TRBJ1-2,NA,TGTGCCAGCAGCTCTCCCACAGGAGCTAACTATGGCTACACCTTC,CASSSPTGANYGYTF
TRBV12-3/TRBV12-4,few,TRBJ1-6,NA,TGTGCCAGCAGTTTAATGCAGAATTCACCCCTCCACTTT,CASSLMQNSPLHF
TRBV12-3/TRBV12-4,NA,TRBJ1-4,NA,TGTGCCAGCAGTTCTCCGGGACACTCTAATGAAAAACTGTTTTTT,CASSSPGHSNEKLFF
TRBV5-5,NA,TRBJ1-2,TRBD1,TGTGCCAGCAGCGGGGTCGGACAGGGACAAAGGGGTGACTACACCTTC,CASSGVGQGQRGDYTF
TRBV7-9,few,TRBJ2-7,TRBD2,TGTGCCAGCAGCTTAATGGGGACTAACTACGAGCAGTACTTC,CASSLMGTNYEQYF
TRBV9,NA,TRBJ2-7,NA,TGTGCCAGCAGCGTCGGCCAGGGACCCTACGAGCAGTACTTC,CASSVGQGPYEQYF
TRBV24-1,NA,TRBJ2-2,NA,TGTGCCACCAGTGATTATGCGCAAGCGAACACCGGGGAGCTGTTTTTT,CATSDYAQANTGELFF
TRBV24-1,few,TRBJ2-7,NA,TGTGCCACCAGTGATGGGGGACACGAGCAGTACTTC,CATSDGGHEQYF
TRBV5-1,NA,TRBJ2-7,TRBD1,TGTGCCAGCAGCTCCACAGGGGGCTCAGACGAGCAGTACTTC,CASSSTGGSDEQYF
TRBV29-1,many,TRBJ1-2,NA,TGCAGCGTTGAGGGGGCTGGTTATGGCTACACCTTC,CSVEGAGYGYTF
TRBV5-1,NA,TRBJ1-1,TRBD1,TGTGCCAGCAGCAAGGATAGGACAGGGGTCGCTGAAGCTTTCTTT,CASSKDRTGVAEAFF
TRBV7-9,NA,TRBJ2-7,NA,TGTGCCAGTAGTATGGCGGGGCAGGGAACCTACGAGCAGTACTTC,CASSMAGQGTYEQYF
TRBV10-3,NA,TRBJ1-2,NA,TGTGCCAGCTCGGACGGTAACTATGGCTACACCTTC,CASSDGNYGYTF
TRBV18,NA,TRBJ2-5,NA,TGTGCCAGCTCACCGAGGGAGGAGACCCAGTACTTC,CASSPREETQYF
TRBV6-2/TRBV6-3,NA,TRBJ2-7,NA,TGTGCCAGCAGCCAACAGGATGGGGCGGGCTACGAGCAGTACTTC,CASSQQDGAGYEQYF
TRBV10-3,NA,TRBJ1-1,NA,TGTGCCATCAGTTCTCCTAACAGAGACACTGAAGCTTTCTTT,CAISSPNRDTEAFF
TRBV6-5,NA,TRBJ2-2,NA,TGTGCCAGCAGTTATGTAGTGAACACCGGGGAGCTGTTTTTT,CASSYVVNTGELFF
TRBV14,few,TRBJ1-6,NA,TGTGCCAGCAGCCAAGATCTAGGTGGCAGGGTGAATTCACCCCTCCACTTT,CASSQDLGGRVNSPLHF
TRBV12-3/TRBV12-4,NA,TRBJ1-4,NA,TGTGCCAGCAGGACAGGTGATAATGAAAAACTGTTTTTT,CASRTGDNEKLFF
TRBV7-2,few,TRBJ1-5,NA,TGTGCCAGCAGCTTATCGGCGGCCACGAATCAGCCCCAGCATTTT,CASSLSAATNQPQHF
TRBV7-2,NA,TRBJ2-5,NA,TGTGCCAGCAGCTTAGAACTGGTCCACGAGACCCAGTACTTC,CASSLELVHETQYF
TRBV6-1,few,TRBJ1-5,NA,TGTGCCAGCAGTTACTCGAGGGCCAGCAATCAGCCCCAGCATTTT,CASSYSRASNQPQHF
TRBV5-1,NA,TRBJ2-5,TRBD2,TGCGCCAGCAGCTCGCGGGGGTGGAGCGAGACCCAGTACTTC,CASSSRGWSETQYF
TRBV12-3/TRBV12-4,NA,TRBJ2-7,TRBD1,TGTGCCCGGATTCGGACAGGGGGCTCCGAGCAGTACTTC,CARIRTGGSEQYF